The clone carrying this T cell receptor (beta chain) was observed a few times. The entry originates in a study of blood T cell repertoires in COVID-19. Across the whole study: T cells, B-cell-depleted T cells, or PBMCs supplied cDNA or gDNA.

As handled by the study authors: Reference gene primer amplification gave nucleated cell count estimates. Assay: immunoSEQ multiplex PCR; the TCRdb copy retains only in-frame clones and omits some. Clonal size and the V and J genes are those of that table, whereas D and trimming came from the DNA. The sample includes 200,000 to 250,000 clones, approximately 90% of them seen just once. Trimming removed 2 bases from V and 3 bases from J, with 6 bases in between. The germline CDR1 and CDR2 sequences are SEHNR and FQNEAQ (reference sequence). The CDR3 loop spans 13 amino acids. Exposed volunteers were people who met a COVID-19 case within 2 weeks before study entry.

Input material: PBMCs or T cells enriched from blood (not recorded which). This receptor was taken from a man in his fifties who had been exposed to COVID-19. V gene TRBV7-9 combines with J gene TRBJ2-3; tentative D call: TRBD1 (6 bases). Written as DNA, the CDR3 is TGTGCCAGCAGCTTACAGGGGACAGATACGCAGTATTTT. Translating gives CASSLQGTDTQYF.